The present TCR beta chain was sequenced within a study of cytomegalovirus exposure and HLA in healthy donors. Study-wide points: Fewer than 200 TCR beta chains were listed as cytomegalovirus-associated. In vitro assays verified that a few CMV-associated chains recognized CMV antigens specifically. Rare TCR sequences predominated, though certain public TCRs were found in many donors.

Comments on this clone: Antigen specificity is unknown.

The repertoire was sequenced with immunoSEQ multiplex PCR; TCRdb's copy has only in-frame clones and lacks some. The sample yields more than 110,000 clones, 80% to 90% seen once. The CDR3 extends over 14 amino acids. Per germline, CDR1 SEHNR and CDR2 FQNEAQ (reference sequence). Trimming shortened V by 5 bases and J by 5 bases, and 12 bases separated the two germline ends. The sample comprised PBMCs. The TCR originated in a woman between 18 and 30 years old in good health and CMV-seropositive. V and J are TRBV7-9 and TRBJ1-4, with D perhaps TRBD1 (6 bases). CDR3 nucleotide sequence: TGTGCCAGCAGCGCCGGACAGTCCAATGAAAAACTGTTTTTT. Translation gives CASSAGQSNEKLFF.